These 8 T cell receptor beta chains were all obtained from the same sample, sequenced in a study of cytomegalovirus exposure and HLA in healthy donors. Vbeta (60) and Jbeta (13) primers were used in the PCR. Sequencing was performed with immunoSEQ multiplex PCR; in TCRdb, only in-frame clones are kept and a portion is missing. The data contain some 200,000 clones, 76% of them singletons. Sequenced: PBMCs. These receptors all stem from a man aged 18 to 29 in good health and CMV-seronegative.

This clone has only a few counts. The chain is built from TRBV2 and TRBJ1-2; 7 bases map to TRBD1. CDR1 SNHLY and CDR2 FYNNEI come from the germline V gene. The trim removed 1 base at V and 2 bases at J, leaving 4 bases unmatched. This CDR3 has 15 residues. CDR3 coding DNA: TGTGCCAGCAGTGAAGATGAGGGGGCCAACTATGGCTACACCTTC. Protein sequence: CASSEDEGANYGYTF. The full variable domain, rest sourced from reference TRBV2 and TRBJ1-2, is EPEVTQTPSHQVTQMGQEVILRCVPISNHLYFYWYRQILGQKVEFLVSFYNNEISEKSEIFDDQFSVERPDGSNFTLKIRSTKLEDSAMYFCASSEDEGANYGYTFGSGTRLTVV.

In this sample, this clone turned up a few times. The chain combines TRBV4-3 with TRBJ1-1, with 7 bases matching TRBD1. Trimming took 1 base from V and 0 from J; bases not matched to a gene: 2. Germline CDR1 is LGHNA and CDR2 is YSLEER. The length of the CDR3 is 15 residues. CDR3 residues: CASSQAQGLNTEAFF. The CDR3 nucleotides read TGCGCCAGCAGCCAAGCACAGGGGTTGAACACTGAAGCTTTCTTT.

The DNA of the CDR3 is TGTGCCAGTAGTATAGTGACAGGGGCCTACGAGCAGTACTTC. It codes for CASSIVTGAYEQYF. This rearrangement joins TRBV19 to TRBJ2-7; TRBD1 agrees at 8 bases. Germline V lookup: CDR1 LNHDA, CDR2 SQIVND (reference sequence). With 1 base clipped from V and 2 bases from J, the junction kept 1 base outside the gene matches. This CDR3 contains 14 residues.

This clone was detected a few times. J is TRBJ2-5 and V is TRBV2; 10 bases match TRBD2. Germline V gene sequence: CDR1 SNHLY, CDR2 FYNNEI. V shed 8 bases, J shed 2 bases, and the junction held 5 bases outside the gene matches. The CDR3 runs 14 residues. CDR3 sequence reads: CASLLAGAQETQYF. CDR3 DNA sequence: TGTGCCAGCCTTCTAGCGGGAGCACAAGAGACCCAGTACTTC.

This rearrangement joins TRBV7-2 to TRBJ2-1; a weak D match, TRBD2 (6 bases). Germline CDR1 SGHTA, CDR2 FQGNSA. This CDR3 is built from 13 residues. The V end was cut by 4 bases, the J end by 10 bases, with 14 bases between. CDR3 nucleotide sequence: TGTGCCAGCAGCTCGACGGGGGTCCGGGAGCAGTTCTTC. It yields the protein CASSSTGVREQFF.

The chain carries TRBV7-2 and TRBJ2-5; D not resolved. There are 13 residues in the CDR3. Germline values: CDR1 SGHTA, CDR2 FQGNSA. V was clipped by 1 base and J by 1 base, with 4 bases between them. The CDR3 nucleotides read TGTGCCAGCAGCTTAGTCAGCCAAGAGACCCAGTACTTC. Encoded protein: CASSLVSQETQYF.

This chain uses TRBV4-1 with TRBJ1-3; no reliable D call. Germline-derived CDR1 and CDR2 are MGHRA and YSYEKL. The CDR3 runs to 15 residues. Deletions cut 6 bases from V and 0 bases from J, with 12 bases between. The CDR3 coding sequence is TGCGCCAGCAGTCTCCTAGCTGACTCTGGAAACACCATATATTTT. Translation: CASSLLADSGNTIYF.

V gene TRBV5-1 combines with J gene TRBJ2-7; a possible D gene is TRBD2 (5 bases). CDR1 is SGHRS, CDR2 YFSETQ, per germline. Trimming cost V 4 bases and J 2 bases, with 7 bases left between them. The CDR3 has 12 residues. DNA of the CDR3: TGCGCCAGCAGCGACGGGGCCTACGAGCAGTACTTC. Its translation: CASSDGAYEQYF. Drawing the rest from reference TRBV5-1 and TRBJ2-7, the complete variable domain is KAGVTQTPRYLIKTRGQQVTLSCSPISGHRSVSWYQQTPGQGLQFLFEYFSETQRNKGNFPGRFSGRQFSNSRSEMNVSTLELGDSALYLCASSDGAYEQYFGPGTRLTVT.